The 16 T cell receptor beta chains below come from one sample, sequenced in a study of graft-versus-host responses after intestinal transplantation. The data were produced by immunoSEQ multiplex PCR, yet TCRdb's version contains in-frame clones alone and is incomplete. Of about 93,000 clones listed, roughly 93% are singletons. For these TCRs, the target antigens are not known. The sequences come from unstimulated CD8+ T cells sorted from spleen or lymph node cells, collected before intestinal transplant. The receptors were gathered from a human donor who received an intestinal transplant.

V gene TRBV27 combines with J gene TRBJ2-7; no clear D. The germline V gene has CDR1 MNHEY and CDR2 SMNVEV (reference sequence). Trimming cost V 3 bases and J 5 bases, with 20 bases left between them. The CDR3 has 16 residues. Written as DNA, the CDR3 is TGTGCCAGCAGTTTCGGCGGTCTTGATTCCTGGGACGAGCAGTACTTC. This codes for CASSFGGLDSWDEQYF.

The genes are TRBV19 and TRBJ1-6; D gene ambiguous. Trimming removed 3 bases at V and 5 bases at J, with 14 bases between. This CDR3 has 16 amino acids. Germline V lookup: CDR1 LNHDA, CDR2 SQIVND (reference sequence). DNA of the CDR3: TGTGCCAGTAGTATCTTCTCCAGCGAAGATAATTCACCCCTCCACTTT. Protein: CASSIFSSEDNSPLHF.

The gene calls are TRBV7-6 and TRBJ2-3; TRBD2 might be the D (6 bases). Deletions cut 3 bases from V and 2 bases from J, with 9 bases between. Germline V gene data show CDR1 as SGHVS and CDR2 as FNYEAQ. The CDR3 is 14 residues long. CDR3 sequence: CASSFGGSTDTQYF. Written as DNA, the CDR3 is TGTGCCAGCAGCTTTGGGGGGTCCACAGATACGCAGTATTTT.

This clone was seen only once. V gene TRBV5-1 combines with J gene TRBJ2-2; 10 nucleotides line up with TRBD2. This CDR3 is 15 amino acids long. The ends lost 4 bases at V and 6 bases at J; junction bases unmatched: 6. The germline V gene encodes CDR1 SGHRS and CDR2 YFSETQ. CDR3: CASSDSGRWSGELFF. DNA for the CDR3: TGCGCCAGCAGCGATAGCGGGAGGTGGTCCGGGGAGCTGTTTTTT. The complete variable domain, with remaining parts taken from reference TRBV5-1 and TRBJ2-2, reads KAGVTQTPRYLIKTRGQQVTLSCSPISGHRSVSWYQQTPGQGLQFLFEYFSETQRNKGNFPGRFSGRQFSNSRSEMNVSTLELGDSALYLCASSDSGRWSGELFFGEGSRLTVL.

The V call is TRBV5-4, the J call TRBJ2-3, with D perhaps TRBD2 (5 bases). The V end was cut by 0 bases, the J end by 4 bases, with 9 bases between. CDR3 size: 14 residues. Germline V CDR1 and CDR2: SGHNT, YYREEE (reference sequence). DNA of the CDR3: TGTGCCAGCAGCTTGGCACTAGGCCCAGATACGCAGTATTTT. It translates to CASSLALGPDTQYF.

CDR3 coding DNA: TGTGCCAGTAGTATAGGGACAGTCAGATTCTACGAGCAGTACTTC. Encoded protein: CASSIGTVRFYEQYF. V is TRBV19 and J is TRBJ2-5; possible D gene TRBD1, 6 bases. The DNA end is more similar to TRBJ2-7, so the J call may be wrong. Per germline, CDR1 LNHDA and CDR2 SQIVND (reference sequence). The CDR3 is 15 amino acids.

This chain connects TRBV11-2 to TRBJ2-3; a possible D gene is TRBD2 (5 bases). Germline-derived CDR1 and CDR2 are SGHAT and FQNNGV. V shed 5 bases and J shed 0 bases, with 15 bases lying between them. This CDR3 has 16 residues. CDR3 coding DNA: TGTGCCAGCAGCCGGGAAATAAGTTCTAGCACAGATACGCAGTATTTT. It is translated as CASSREISSSTDTQYF.

The V call is TRBV28, the J call TRBJ2-5, with TRBD1 identical over 9 bases. Germline V gives CDR1 MDHEN, CDR2 SYDVKM. After removal of 7 bases from V and 2 bases from J, the junction contained 11 bases not matched to a gene. The CDR3 is 16 residues long. The CDR3 bases are TGTGCCAGCATTCCCCGCCGGGGACAGGGTCAAGAGACCCAGTACTTC. Its protein product is CASIPRRGQGQETQYF.

The chain carries TRBV7-8 and TRBJ2-5; 9 bases are a match to TRBD1. CDR1 is SGHVS and CDR2 is FQNEAQ in the germline V gene. J was trimmed by 2 bases and V by 5 bases; bases with no gene match: 9. This CDR3 comprises 16 residues. CDR3 residues: CASSLGQGMGQETQYF. The CDR3 DNA reads TGTGCCAGCAGCCTCGGACAGGGGATGGGGCAAGAGACCCAGTACTTC. Full variable domain (outside the CDR3, taken from reference TRBV7-8 and TRBJ2-5): GAGVSQSPRYKVAKRGQDVALRCDPISGHVSLFWYQQALGQGPEFLTYFQNEAQLDKSGLPSDRFFAERPEGSVSTLKIQRTQQEDSAVYLCASSLGQGMGQETQYFGPGTRLLVL.

This chain connects TRBV12-5 to TRBJ1-1; unclear D gene. Germline V gene data show CDR1 as LGHNT and CDR2 as FRNRAP. The CDR3 runs 13 residues. Trimming shortened V by 4 bases and J by 0 bases, and 6 bases separated the two germline ends. The CDR3 is CASGSLLNTEAFF. The CDR3 DNA is TGTGCTAGTGGTTCCCTTTTGAACACTGAAGCTTTCTTT.

The chain recombines TRBV7-9 with TRBJ2-3, with TRBD1 matching over 11 bases. The length of the CDR3 is 17 residues. The V gene end was trimmed by 3 bases and the J gene end by 2 bases; junction bases not matched to a gene: 7. The germline CDR1 and CDR2 sequences are SEHNR and FQNEAQ (reference sequence). CDR3 bases: TGTGCCAGCAGCTTCGGACAGGGGGCCTTGCACACAGATACGCAGTATTTT. It yields the protein CASSFGQGALHTDTQYF.

The chain combines TRBV15 with TRBJ2-1, with D possibly being TRBD1 (6 bases). The germline gives CDR1 LNHNV, CDR2 YYDKDF (reference sequence). V was cut by 0 bases and J by 1 base, with 7 bases left in between. The CDR3 spans 15 residues. The DNA of the CDR3 is TGTGCCACCAGCAGAGATCAGGGGTCCTACAATGAGCAGTTCTTC. Its translation: CATSRDQGSYNEQFF.

V is TRBV5-6 and J is TRBJ1-6; 9 positions agree with TRBD1. The CDR3 covers 17 residues. CDR1 SGHDT and CDR2 YYEEEE come from the germline V gene. V lost 2 bases and J lost 0; bases outside the gene matches: 3. CDR3 nucleotides: TGTGCCAGCAGCTTAGGACAGGGGAGCTCCTATAATTCACCCCTCCACTTT. Translation: CASSLGQGSSYNSPLHF.

This chain uses TRBV27 with TRBJ1-6, with D tentatively TRBD1 (6 bases). Per germline, CDR1 MNHEY and CDR2 SMNVEV (reference sequence). CDR3 length equals 15 residues. The ends were cut back, 4 bases at V and 6 bases at J, with 13 bases in the middle. CDR3 in DNA: TGTGCCAGCAGTTCAGGACTAGGGGGTAATTCACCCCTCCACTTT. This translates into CASSSGLGGNSPLHF.

This clone was recorded only once. This chain links TRBV5-6 with TRBJ2-1, with D uncertain. Germline V gene lookup returns CDR1 SGHDT and CDR2 YYEEEE. The V gene lost 0 bases and the J gene lost 5 bases, with 9 bases spanning the gap. The CDR3 contains 14 residues. CDR3 region: CASSLGFADNEQFF. The CDR3 DNA is TGTGCCAGCAGCTTGGGTTTCGCGGACAATGAGCAGTTCTTC. Drawing the rest from reference TRBV5-6 and TRBJ2-1, the complete variable domain is DAGVTQSPTHLIKTRGQQVTLRCSPKSGHDTVSWYQQALGQGPQFIFQYYEEEERQRGNFPDRFSGHQFPNYSSELNVNALLLGDSALYLCASSLGFADNEQFFGPGTRLTVL.

The chain combines TRBV6-6 with TRBJ1-2, with D uncertain. The CDR3 length is 13 residues. CDR1 MNHNY and CDR2 SVGAGI come from the germline V gene (reference sequence). V gave up 6 bases and J gave up 4 bases, with 12 bases separating them. CDR3 in amino acids: CASSPPSGYGYTF. CDR3 in DNA: TGTGCCAGCAGCCCCCCCAGCGGCTATGGCTACACCTTC.